Listed below are T cell receptor beta chains from one sample, sequenced in a study of T cell responses to AZD1222 COVID-19 vaccine. Produced via immunoSEQ multiplex PCR; TCRdb's table is partial and in-frame only. The data hold about 94,000 clones, with around 84% observed a single time. This sample comprised peripheral blood, obtained 28 days after the second AZD1222 dose. These receptors all stem from an adult who received the AZD1222 COVID-19 vaccine. CDR3s include the opening cysteine and the closing phenylalanine or tryptophan. The order of the fields is V gene, CDR3 length, CDR3 protein.

TRBV28 | 16 | CAIMRTGPIGTDTQYF
TRBV9 | 15 | CASSVGDPSNYGYTF
TRBV19 | 13 | CASSIVLDEKLFF
TRBV19 | 13 | CASKQGSSYEQYF
TRBV9 | 17 | CASSVGLIGTGKDEQYF
TRBV18 | 13 | CASSPPGPGKEFF
TRBV6-7 | 16 | CASSYLHAGGANEQFF
TRBV5-5 | 13 | CASSLYPGTEAFF
TRBV25-1 | 16 | CASSATSGTRTGELFF
TRBV12-3/TRBV12-4 | 12 | CASSFRWETQYF
TRBV6-1 | 11 | CASSEPGRAFF
TRBV4-2 | 13 | CASSQGFVEEAFF
TRBV28 | 16 | CASSLVSGLNYNEQFF
TRBV11-2 | 18 | CASSLGPGQGSNTGELFF
TRBV19 | 13 | CASGELAKNIQYF
TRBV7-9 | 16 | CASSLEPGQGANEQYF
TRBV7-3 | 15 | CASSLTSGRNYEQYF
TRBV19 | 15 | CASSIVALAGNTIYF
TRBV20-1 | 16 | CSASRTGIGFGGELFF
TRBV12-5 | 14 | CASLGQGKNYGYTF
TRBV4-1 | 15 | CASSPTGGANYGYTF
TRBV18 | 14 | CASSRDRGDYGYTF
TRBV9 | 15 | CASSVGGTPSYEQYF
TRBV13 | 14 | CASSLGPLAGELFF
TRBV4-3 | 17 | CASSQDPGTGFDNEQFF
TRBV30 | 12 | CAWRGSGNTIYF
TRBV9 | 19 | CASSEYPGQGAFAGNTIYF
TRBV10-2 | 13 | CASTAGGNYEQYF
TRBV7-6 | 16 | CASRYDSGLGAGELFF
TRBV7-2 | 14 | CASSLGGATYEQYF
TRBV15 | 19 | CATSRDPGRAGSISYEQYF
TRBV20-1 | 14 | CSASIPGRAYEQYF
TRBV25-1 | 13 | CASSSVGYNEQFF
TRBV5-1 | 17 | CASSAGTGAANTGELFF
TRBV15 | 14 | CATSRGASNYGYTF
TRBV28 | 17 | CASSSEGTGNIDQPQHF
TRBV18 | 12 | CASSPPGETQYF
TRBV28 | 15 | CASSLLLAGGDEQFF
TRBV18 | 15 | CASSLSGSRGDTQYF
TRBV7-2 | 17 | CASTPETLAASYNEQFF